This TCR beta chain was captured in a study of blood T cell repertoires in COVID-19. The overall study: From the United States, Italy and Spain came samples of acute and convalescent COVID-19.

Sequenced by immunoSEQ multiplex PCR; TCRdb stores in-frame clones only, minus some. This sample has about 33,000 clones; roughly 75% occur once, and the top ten carry around 15%. V trimming: 4 bases; J trimming: 2 bases; junction bases outside the gene matches: 9. The CDR3 is 16 amino acids. CDR1 is LGHDT and CDR2 is YNNKEL in the germline V gene (reference sequence). The J gene is TRBJ2-7, the V gene TRBV3-1 (or the pseudogene TRBV3-2); TRBD1 matches at 9 bases. Sequenced input: peripheral blood. This clonotype originated in a man aged 70 or older with acute or convalescent COVID-19. CDR3 protein: CASSPPRGTGTYEQYF. The DNA for the CDR3 is TGTGCCAGCAGCCCCCCCAGGGGGACAGGGACCTACGAGCAGTACTTC.